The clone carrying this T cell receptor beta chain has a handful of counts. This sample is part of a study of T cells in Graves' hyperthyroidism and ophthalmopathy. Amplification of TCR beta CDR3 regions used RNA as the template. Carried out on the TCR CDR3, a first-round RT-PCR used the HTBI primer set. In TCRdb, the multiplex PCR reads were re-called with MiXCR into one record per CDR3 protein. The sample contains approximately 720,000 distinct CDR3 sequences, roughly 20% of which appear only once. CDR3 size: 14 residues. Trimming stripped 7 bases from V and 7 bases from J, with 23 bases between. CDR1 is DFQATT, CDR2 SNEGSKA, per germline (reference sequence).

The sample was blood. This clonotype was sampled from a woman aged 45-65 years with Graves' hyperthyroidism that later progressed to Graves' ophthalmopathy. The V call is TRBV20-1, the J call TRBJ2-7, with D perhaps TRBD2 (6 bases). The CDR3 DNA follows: TGCAGTGTTAACCGGGACTCTCCCACCGGAGAGCAGTACTTC. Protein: CSVNRDSPTGEQYF.